The 3 T cell receptor beta chains below were found in one sample sequenced in a study of Ad26.COV2.S vaccination and SARS-CoV-2 variants. Treatment: some 19 received Ad26.COV2.S at low or high dose, single or two shots; 5 received placebo; per-sample allocation not given. Samples came from day 63 after the first vaccine or placebo injection. Some clones are missing from TCRdb's copy, which holds only in-frame ones; the method was immunoSEQ multiplex PCR. The table shows some 410,000 clones, with 92% occurring only once. The input for sequencing was peripheral blood, taken in a trial of Ad26.COV2.S vaccine versus placebo. The receptor set was obtained from a person between 18 and 65 years old who received the Ad26.COV2.S COVID-19 vaccine or a placebo.

The CDR3 DNA sequence: TGTGCCAGCAGCTTAGGTCCGGGGGGAGGTAGTGAAAAACTGTTTTTT. It encodes CASSLGPGGGSEKLFF. This rearrangement joins TRBV7-2 to TRBJ1-4; tentatively, D is TRBD1 (5 bases). The CDR3 sequence is 16 residues long. Trimming took off 1 base at V and 7 bases at J, with 16 bases between the two ends. Germline CDR1 and CDR2: SGHTA and FQGNSA.

The rearrangement joins TRBV7-9 to TRBJ1-4; no reliable D call. This CDR3 region has 14 residues. Germline values: CDR1 SEHNR, CDR2 FQNEAQ (reference sequence). V dropped 4 bases and J dropped 0 bases, with 6 bases sitting between them. This chain's CDR3 is CASSSATTNEKLFF. CDR3 sequence (DNA): TGTGCCAGCAGCTCAGCCACAACTAATGAAAAACTGTTTTTT. The complete variable domain, with remaining parts taken from reference TRBV7-9 and TRBJ1-4, reads DTGVSQNPRHKITKRGQNVTFRCDPISEHNRLYWYRQTLGQGPEFLTYFQNEAQLEKSRLLSDRFSAERPKGSFSTLEIQRTEQGDSAMYLCASSSATTNEKLFFGSGTQLSVL.

The chain links TRBV19 to TRBJ1-2, with a tentative D call TRBD1 (5 bases). Per germline, CDR1 LNHDA and CDR2 SQIVND (reference sequence). This CDR3 region has 14 residues. V was pared by 4 bases and J by 8 bases, with 17 bases between. The CDR3 region has the DNA TGTGCCAGTAGTACCCTCCCCACGGGGCAGGGCTACACCTTC. This gives the protein CASSTLPTGQGYTF. The full variable domain, with the rest looked up from reference TRBV19 and TRBJ1-2, is DGGITQSPKYLFRKEGQNVTLSCEQNLNHDAMYWYRQDPGQGLRLIYYSQIVNDFQKGDIAEGYSVSREKKESFPLTVTSAQKNPTAFYLCASSTLPTGQGYTFGSGTRLTVV.